The rows below give T cell receptor beta chains drawn from one sample of a study of blood T cell repertoires in COVID-19. Some clones are missing from TCRdb's copy, which holds only in-frame ones; the method was immunoSEQ multiplex PCR. The table lists 350,000 to 400,000 clones, about nine tenths of them singletons. The sequencing sample was made of PBMCs or T cells enriched from blood (not recorded which). Source of these receptors: a woman in her twenties or thirties who had recovered from COVID-19. Each CDR3 is given with its conserved first and last residue. D genes are given only for firm matches. Not all rows give a size; the values are once, few, many and, for expanded clones, a class.

cdr3_aa	cdr3_nt	d_call	clone_size	j_call	v_call
CASSLGQGAKLFF	TGTGCCAGCAGCCTCGGACAGGGGGCAAAACTGTTTTTT	TRBD1	.	TRBJ1-4	TRBV3-1/TRBV3-2
CASSIPTFPGQAWNYGYTF	TGTGCCAGTAGTATCCCCACTTTCCCGGGACAGGCGTGGAACTATGGCTACACCTTC	TRBD1	.	TRBJ1-2	TRBV19
CAIDDRAEGYTF	TGTGCCATCGACGACAGGGCGGAGGGCTACACCTTC	TRBD1	.	TRBJ1-2	TRBV10-3
CAWSVSVTSYGYTF	TGTGCCTGGAGTGTCTCAGTGACTAGCTATGGCTACACCTTC	.	.	TRBJ1-2	TRBV30
CASSPVGIAGANEQFF	TGTGCCAGCAGCCCGGTCGGGATAGCGGGGGCCAATGAGCAGTTCTTC	TRBD2	.	TRBJ2-1	TRBV3-1/TRBV3-2
CASSMTGRDSPLHF	TGTGCCAGTAGTATGACTGGGAGAGATTCACCCCTCCACTTT	.	.	TRBJ1-6	TRBV19
CATSRELTANEQFF	TGTGCCACCAGCAGAGAGTTGACAGCAAATGAGCAGTTCTTC	.	.	TRBJ2-1	TRBV15
CASSARRGPSGELFF	TGTGCCAGCAGCGCTAGGAGGGGGCCATCCGGGGAGCTGTTTTTT	.	.	TRBJ2-2	TRBV9
CASSPPSGWTEAFF	TGTGCCAGCTCACCACCGTCAGGGTGGACTGAAGCTTTCTTT	.	.	TRBJ1-1	TRBV18
CASSHRDRGLDEQYF	TGCGCCAGCAGCCATAGGGACAGGGGGCTAGACGAGCAGTACTTC	TRBD1	.	TRBJ2-7	TRBV5-1
CASSLVGTGGAYEQYF	TGCGCCAGCAGCTTGGTAGGGACAGGGGGAGCTTACGAGCAGTACTTC	TRBD1	.	TRBJ2-7	TRBV5-1
CASSLVDSGVGYTF	TGTGCCAGCAGCTTGGTAGATAGCGGAGTTGGCTACACCTTC	.	.	TRBJ1-2	TRBV5-6
CSASLGGAGQPQHF	TGCAGTGCTAGTCTCGGGGGGGCAGGGCAGCCCCAGCATTTT	.	.	TRBJ1-5	TRBV20-1
CAWSAYSLAGYTF	TGTGCCTGGAGTGCGTACTCCCTCGCAGGCTACACCTTC	.	.	TRBJ1-2	TRBV30
CASSLGGNQETQYF	TGTGCCAGCAGCTTAGGAGGGAACCAAGAGACCCAGTACTTC	.	.	TRBJ2-5	TRBV11-3
CASIRTGLTEAFF	TGTGCCAGCATAAGGACAGGGCTCACTGAAGCTTTCTTT	TRBD1	.	TRBJ1-1	TRBV6-5
CATSRLGESYEQYF	TGTGCCACCAGCAGACTCGGGGAGTCCTACGAGCAGTACTTC	.	few	TRBJ2-7	TRBV15
CASSSNRGSLREQYF	TGTGCCAGCAGCTCCAACAGGGGGTCTTTGAGGGAGCAGTACTTC	TRBD1	.	TRBJ2-7	TRBV7-8
CASSLGGTDGYTF	TGTGCCAGCAGCTTAGGGGGGACCGATGGCTACACCTTC	.	.	TRBJ1-2	TRBV7-3
CATSRDPPGSSYEQYF	TGTGCCACCAGCAGAGATCCCCCGGGGAGCTCCTACGAGCAGTACTTC	.	.	TRBJ2-7	TRBV15
CASSGGQLPGELFF	TGTGCCAGCAGCGGCGGACAGCTCCCCGGGGAGCTGTTTTTT	.	.	TRBJ2-2	TRBV9
CSVARGQDYGYTF	TGCAGCGTTGCGCGGGGACAGGACTATGGCTACACCTTC	TRBD1	.	TRBJ1-2	TRBV29-1
CASSQAHSGNTIYF	TGTGCCAGCAGCCAAGCCCACTCTGGAAACACCATATATTTT	.	.	TRBJ1-3	TRBV3-1/TRBV3-2
CASSPQAMNTEAFF	TGTGCCAGCTCACCTCAAGCCATGAACACTGAAGCTTTCTTT	.	.	TRBJ1-1	TRBV18
CAWYKVAGPIF	TGTGCCTGGTATAAGGTCGCAGGCCCAATTTTT	.	.	TRBJ1-3	TRBV30
CASRGAESSYNEQFF	TGCGCCAGCAGAGGAGCGGAAAGCTCCTACAATGAGCAGTTCTTC	.	once	TRBJ2-1	TRBV4-1